The clone carrying this TCR beta chain was found a few times. Arm-PCR of CDR3 regions with iRepertoire HTBI primers generated TCR beta libraries. One entry per CDR3 protein results from TCRdb running MiXCR on the multiplex PCR reads. The repertoire includes over 500,000 distinct CDR3 sequences, around 15% of them detected once, and about 11% sits in the top ten. The sample's time point: newly diagnosed GD, antithyroid drugs for less than 3 months. PBMCs provided the RNA from which the TCR library was made. This entry is derived from a study of regulatory T cells in long-lasting Graves disease. Study-wide background: Antithyroid drug intake by newly diagnosed Graves' patients had lasted under 3 months.

The V and J ends lost 3 bases and 8 bases respectively, with 16 bases between them. The CDR3 is 14 residues long. Germline assignment: CDR1 PRHDT and CDR2 FYEKMQ (reference sequence). Separately, the same data were catalogued under a study of T cells in Graves' hyperthyroidism and ophthalmopathy. This second study notes: Newly diagnosed hyperthyroidism, duration under 2 months, in patients aged 18 to 65. A set of HTBI primers served as the primers for a first-round RT-PCR of the TCR CDR3.

The specimen comprised peripheral blood mononuclear cells (PBMCs), sampled at new diagnosis, from a patient treated with antithyroid drugs. This TCR derives from a man between 18 and 35 years old with Graves disease. The gene calls are TRBV13 and TRBJ1-2; the D gene is possibly TRBD1 (5 bases). CDR3 in DNA: TGTGCCAGCAGCTTGGGGCGCACGGGTAGCGGCTACACCTTC. Protein product: CASSLGRTGSGYTF.